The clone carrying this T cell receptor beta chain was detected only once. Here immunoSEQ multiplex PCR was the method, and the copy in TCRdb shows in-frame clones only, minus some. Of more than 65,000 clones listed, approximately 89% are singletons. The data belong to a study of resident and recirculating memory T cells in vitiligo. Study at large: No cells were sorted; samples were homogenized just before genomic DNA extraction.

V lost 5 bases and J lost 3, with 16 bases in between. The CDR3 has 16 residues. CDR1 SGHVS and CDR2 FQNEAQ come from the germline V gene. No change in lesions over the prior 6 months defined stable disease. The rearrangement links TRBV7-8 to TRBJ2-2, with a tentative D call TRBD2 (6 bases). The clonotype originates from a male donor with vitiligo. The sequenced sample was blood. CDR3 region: CASSPVRLGDTGELFF. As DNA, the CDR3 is TGTGCCAGCAGCCCCGTGAGACTAGGGGACACCGGGGAGCTGTTTTTT.